Following are 20 T cell receptor beta chains from one sample sequenced in a study of blood T cell repertoires in COVID-19. TCRdb's table, derived via immunoSEQ multiplex PCR, lists solely in-frame clones and lacks some. The table lists over 150,000 clones, just under 85% of them singletons. Sequenced input: peripheral blood. The origin of the receptors is a woman in her fifties or sixties with acute or convalescent COVID-19.

The chain joins TRBV5-1 to TRBJ1-1; 8 positions agree with TRBD1. The CDR3 is made up of 16 amino acids. V was clipped by 0 bases and J by 4 bases; unmatched bases: 8. The V gene's germline CDR1 is SGHRS and CDR2 YFSETQ. CDR3 in amino acids: CASSLASTGVGTEAFF. The CDR3 DNA follows: TGCGCCAGCAGCTTGGCATCGACAGGGGTTGGCACTGAAGCTTTCTTT.

This clone was seen a few times. The V gene is TRBV23-1, the J gene TRBJ1-5; D might be TRBD1 (6 bases). TRBV23-1 is noted as an ORF with a role that remains uncertain. CDR3 size: 17 residues. V was clipped by 3 bases and J by 0 bases, with 15 bases between them. The CDR3 coding sequence is TGCGCCAGCAGTCAGCCGACCCGGGACATTAGCAATCAGCCCCAGCATTTT. Its protein is CASSQPTRDISNQPQHF.

The chain is built from TRBV9 and TRBJ2-7; D perhaps matches TRBD1 (5 bases). V was clipped by 2 bases and J by 2 bases, with 11 bases between them. The CDR3 totals 14 residues. CDR1 and CDR2 from the germline V gene are SGDLS and YYNGEE. CDR3: CASSVGPEAYEQYV. The CDR3 region has the DNA TGTGCCAGCAGCGTGGGGCCTGAGGCCTACGAGCAGTACGTC.

The chain is built from TRBV3-1 (or the pseudogene TRBV3-2) and TRBJ2-7; TRBD2 agrees at 9 bases. V was pared by 6 bases and J by 2 bases, with 8 bases of the junction left unmatched. Looked up from germline, CDR1 is LGHDT and CDR2 is YNNKEL (reference sequence). The CDR3 sequence is 15 residues long. CDR3 sequence reads: CASSAWERGAYEQYF. CDR3 sequence (DNA): TGTGCCAGCAGTGCATGGGAGCGGGGGGCCTACGAGCAGTACTTC.

The chain carries TRBV28 and TRBJ2-7; the match to TRBD2 covers 7 bases. CDR1 and CDR2 from the germline V gene are MDHEN and SYDVKM. V shed 3 bases, J shed 3 bases, and the junction held 5 bases outside the gene matches. The CDR3 totals 14 residues. CDR3 nucleotides: TGTGCCAGCAGTTTGGGAGGGTTGAGCTACGAGCAGTACGTC. Translated, it gives CASSLGGLSYEQYV.

The chain recombines TRBV18 with TRBJ1-5; D unclear. The CDR3 is 16 residues long. Trimming shortened V by 1 base and J by 4 bases, and 14 bases separated the two germline ends. Germline V gene data show CDR1 as KGHSH and CDR2 as LQKENI. The CDR3 here is CASSPQGMAGNQPQHF. The DNA for the CDR3 is TGTGCCAGCTCACCACAAGGGATGGCGGGAAATCAGCCCCAGCATTTT.

The DNA for the CDR3 is TGTGCCAGCAGTTACGACGGACAGGGTAATGGCTACACCTTC. Translated, it gives CASSYDGQGNGYTF. V and J are TRBV6-6 and TRBJ1-2, with TRBD1 matching over 8 bases. Germline trimming cut 2 bases from V and 6 bases from J; bases unmatched to any gene: 5. Germline-derived CDR1 and CDR2 are MNHNY and SVGAGI (reference sequence). The CDR3 is made up of 14 amino acids.

This clone was observed a single time. This chain uses TRBV19 with TRBJ2-3; 9 nucleotides match TRBD2. This CDR3 is built from 16 residues. Germline V gene lookup returns CDR1 LNHDA and CDR2 SQIVND (reference sequence). V was pared by 5 bases and J by 0 bases, with 6 bases of the junction left unmatched. The CDR3 DNA sequence: TGTGCCAGTAGTGTCCGAGCGGGGGGAAGCACAGATACGCAGTATTTT. It translates to CASSVRAGGSTDTQYF.

This clone was picked up a small number of times. The rearrangement joins TRBV18 to TRBJ1-1; D is unclear. The germline V and J ends were trimmed by 8 bases and 1 base, with 8 bases remaining between them. Germline CDR1 KGHSH, CDR2 LQKENI. The CDR3 extends over 12 amino acids. The CDR3 sequence: CASVPGNTEAFF. CDR3 nucleotides: TGTGCCAGCGTGCCAGGGAACACTGAAGCTTTCTTT.

This sequence joins TRBV3-1 (or the pseudogene TRBV3-2) and TRBJ1-2; 11 bases align to TRBD1. J was trimmed by 8 bases and V by 5 bases; bases with no gene match: 7. The germline gives CDR1 LGHDT, CDR2 YNNKEL (reference sequence). There are 14 residues in the CDR3. The DNA of the CDR3 is TGTGCCAGCAGCATAGGGACAGGGGGTCGCGGCTACACCTTC. Amino acid sequence: CASSIGTGGRGYTF.

The chain has TRBV30 and TRBJ2-2; no definite D call. V dropped 5 bases and J dropped 7 bases, with 8 bases sitting between them. Germline CDR1 is GTSNPN and CDR2 is SVGIG (reference sequence). The CDR3 contains 11 residues. The CDR3 loop reads CAWSPIGELFF. Here the CDR3 DNA reads TGTGCCTGGTCCCCTATCGGGGAGCTGTTTTTT.

This sequence joins TRBV6-1 and TRBJ2-1, with 9 bases matching TRBD1. The V and J ends lost 6 bases and 4 bases, in that order; junction bases with no gene match: 7. This CDR3 region has 15 residues. In germline, CDR1 is MNHNS, CDR2 SASEGT. This CDR3 is CASREPGQGYNEQFF. The DNA for the CDR3 is TGTGCCAGCAGGGAACCGGGACAGGGTTACAATGAGCAGTTCTTC.

This clone was seen a single time. The chain uses TRBV5-1 and TRBJ1-1, with D possibly matching TRBD1 (6 bases). V was clipped by 4 bases and J by 0 bases, with 10 bases between them. The CDR3 contains 14 residues. CDR1 and CDR2 from the germline V gene are SGHRS and YFSETQ. The DNA of the CDR3 is TGCGCCAGCAGCGGGGACATAATGAACACTGAAGCTTTCTTT. It specifies CASSGDIMNTEAFF.

V usage is TRBV2 and J usage is TRBJ2-1; perhaps TRBD2 as D (6 bases). This CDR3 is built from 13 residues. V lost 8 bases, J lost 9 bases, and 17 bases lay in between. CDR1 and CDR2 (germline): SNHLY, FYNNEI. The CDR3 DNA reads TGTGCCAGCGTCGGGAGAAGGGACGGTGAGCAGTTCTTC. The encoded protein is CASVGRRDGEQFF.

This chain uses TRBV7-9 with TRBJ1-5; tentative D call: TRBD1 (5 bases). Trimming pared 0 bases from V and 0 bases from J, leaving 6 bases between. In germline, CDR1 is SEHNR, CDR2 FQNEAQ (reference sequence). The CDR3 has 15 amino acids. The CDR3 sequence is CASSLAQGSNQPQHF. Here the CDR3 DNA reads TGTGCCAGCAGCTTAGCTCAGGGTAGCAATCAGCCCCAGCATTTT. Using reference TRBV7-9 and TRBJ1-5 for the parts outside the CDR3, the full variable domain is DTGVSQNPRHKITKRGQNVTFRCDPISEHNRLYWYRQTLGQGPEFLTYFQNEAQLEKSRLLSDRFSAERPKGSFSTLEIQRTEQGDSAMYLCASSLAQGSNQPQHFGDGTRLSIL.

The chain couples TRBV5-1 to TRBJ2-2, with a weak D call TRBD2 (5 bases). This CDR3 spans 14 amino acids. Trimming shortened V by 0 bases and J by 6 bases, and 9 bases separated the two germline ends. From germline, CDR1 is SGHRS and CDR2 YFSETQ. The CDR3 region is CASSLAAGAGELFF. In DNA, the CDR3 is TGCGCCAGCAGCTTGGCCGCGGGCGCCGGGGAGCTGTTTTTT. The variable domain in full, completed from reference TRBV5-1 and TRBJ2-2, reads KAGVTQTPRYLIKTRGQQVTLSCSPISGHRSVSWYQQTPGQGLQFLFEYFSETQRNKGNFPGRFSGRQFSNSRSEMNVSTLELGDSALYLCASSLAAGAGELFFGEGSRLTVL.

The sample holds one count of this clone. CDR3 nucleotides: TGTGCCAGCAGCCCGACAGGGTTTCGAGAAAAACTGTTTTTT. It translates to CASSPTGFREKLFF. The rearrangement uses TRBV7-9 and TRBJ1-4; 7 bases fit TRBD1. The V gene's germline CDR1 is SEHNR and CDR2 FQNEAQ (reference sequence). This CDR3 has 14 residues. The ends lost 5 bases at V and 8 bases at J; junction bases unmatched: 8.

This sequence joins TRBV6-2 or TRBV6-3 and TRBJ1-1; 8 bases agree with TRBD1. J lost 7 bases, V lost 6 bases, and 7 bases had no gene match. CDR3 size: 13 residues. Germline V gene data show CDR1 as MNHEY and CDR2 as SVGEGT. The CDR3 bases are TGTGCCAGCAGCCTCCTGACAGGGGTTGAAGCTTTCTTT. Its protein product is CASSLLTGVEAFF.

The chain uses TRBV6-5 and TRBJ1-2; D call uncertain. Per the germline V gene, CDR1 is MNHEY and CDR2 is SVGAGI. Deletions cut 6 bases from V and 4 bases from J, with 9 bases between. This CDR3 has 12 residues. The CDR3 coding sequence is TGTGCCAGCAGCACTCTTGGCTATGGCTACACCTTC. It codes for CASSTLGYGYTF.

The chain uses TRBV12-3 or TRBV12-4 and TRBJ2-7; the D gene is possibly TRBD2 (5 bases). The V gene lost 2 bases and the J gene lost 9 bases, with 14 bases spanning the gap. This CDR3 is 13 amino acids long. CDR3 residues: CASSLSGRDWQYF. DNA for the CDR3: TGTGCCAGCAGTTTATCCGGTCGGGATTGGCAGTACTTC.